Following are 27 T cell receptor beta chains from one sample sequenced in a study of blood T cell repertoires in COVID-19. The repertoire was sequenced with immunoSEQ multiplex PCR; TCRdb's copy has only in-frame clones and lacks some. The sample has 150,000 or so clones; about 83% are singletons. Sample: peripheral blood. Receptors were obtained from a woman aged 60-70 years with COVID-19, enrolled during active disease.

The rearrangement joins TRBV5-1 to TRBJ2-1, with 9 nucleotides matching TRBD1. The germline CDR1 and CDR2 sequences are SGHRS and YFSETQ. This CDR3 spans 15 amino acids. The V gene end was trimmed by 4 bases and the J gene end by 3 bases; junction bases not matched to a gene: 5. CDR3 loop: CASSPWTGDYNEQFF. In DNA form, the CDR3 reads TGCGCCAGCAGCCCCTGGACAGGGGACTACAATGAGCAGTTCTTC.

V and J are TRBV9 and TRBJ2-2, with D uncertain. This CDR3 is 14 amino acids long. Between the trimmed V and J ends, which lost 3 bases and 1 base, there was a span of 7 bases. Germline V gene data show CDR1 as SGDLS and CDR2 as YYNGEE. CDR3 protein: CASSARLNTGELFF. The CDR3 DNA is TGTGCCAGCAGCGCCCGACTGAACACCGGGGAGCTGTTTTTT.

This chain links TRBV7-9 with TRBJ1-5, with 7 bases that match TRBD1. J was trimmed by 0 bases and V by 0 bases; bases with no gene match: 8. This CDR3 has 18 amino acids. Germline V CDR1 and CDR2: SEHNR, FQNEAQ (reference sequence). CDR3 loop: CASSLATGTSSSNQPQHF. The CDR3 DNA reads as TGTGCCAGCAGCTTAGCGACAGGGACTAGCAGTAGCAATCAGCCCCAGCATTTT.

V usage is TRBV19 and J usage is TRBJ1-2; 12 nucleotides align to TRBD1. Germline V CDR1 and CDR2: LNHDA, SQIVND (reference sequence). The V segment lost 10 bases and the J segment 3 bases; nucleotides outside the gene matches: 12. The CDR3 runs 16 residues. The CDR3 coding sequence is TGTGCCACGACATCGTGGGACAGGGGGCAAGACTATGGCTACACCTTC. It codes for CATTSWDRGQDYGYTF.

The rearrangement links TRBV7-2 to TRBJ2-1; 11 bases map to TRBD1. The V and J ends lost 1 base and 8 bases, in that order; junction bases with no gene match: 7. Germline V gene sequence: CDR1 SGHTA, CDR2 FQGNSA. The CDR3 consists of 16 residues. The CDR3: CASSLVGQGEVYEQFF. The CDR3 nucleotides read TGTGCCAGCAGCTTAGTGGGACAGGGGGAGGTCTATGAGCAGTTCTTC.

This clone was seen a single time. The chain carries TRBV5-1 and TRBJ2-7; 12 bases fit TRBD1. This CDR3 contains 15 residues. The ends lost 4 bases at V and 5 bases at J; junction bases unmatched: 7. CDR1 is SGHRS and CDR2 is YFSETQ in the germline V gene. CDR3 sequence: CASSLPGTGGNEQYF. CDR3 DNA: TGCGCCAGCAGCCTACCCGGGACAGGGGGCAACGAGCAGTACTTC.

The chain has TRBV24-1 and TRBJ1-5; 10 nucleotides agree with TRBD1. The CDR3 consists of 16 residues. Germline V gives CDR1 KGHDR, CDR2 SFDVKD. Trimming removed 4 bases from V and 2 bases from J; junction bases left unmatched: 4. The CDR3 here is CATSDGTGDGNQPQHF. CDR3 nucleotides: TGTGCCACCAGTGACGGGACAGGGGACGGCAATCAGCCCCAGCATTTT.

V usage is TRBV10-2 and J usage is TRBJ1-6; weak D call: TRBD1 (5 bases). Germline assignment: CDR1 WSHSY and CDR2 SAAADI. The CDR3 is 15 amino acids. Trimming removed 0 bases from V and 9 bases from J, with 12 bases in between. CDR3 loop: CASSESGPGGSPLHF. The CDR3 DNA reads TGCGCCAGCAGTGAGTCGGGGCCCGGTGGTTCACCCCTCCACTTT.

This chain links TRBV7-6 with TRBJ2-7; 9 bases are a match to TRBD2. The V gene's germline CDR1 is SGHVS and CDR2 FNYEAQ. V lost 7 bases to trimming and J lost 2 bases; unmatched junction nucleotides: 6. The CDR3 is 14 amino acids. CDR3 coding DNA: TGTGCCAGCACAGCGGGAGGAGTGGCCTACGAGCAGTACTTC. This translates into CASTAGGVAYEQYF.

The genes are TRBV7-9 and TRBJ1-5; 7 positions match TRBD1. After removal of 5 bases from V and 0 bases from J, the junction contained 4 bases not matched to a gene. CDR1 is SEHNR and CDR2 is FQNEAQ in the germline V gene (reference sequence). This CDR3 is 15 amino acids long. CDR3 nucleotide sequence: TGTGCCAGCAGCCGCAGGGGGGATAGCAATCAGCCCCAGCATTTT. Its translation is CASSRRGDSNQPQHF.

This clone came up once. This sequence joins TRBV3-1 (or the pseudogene TRBV3-2) and TRBJ1-3, with D possibly matching TRBD1 (5 bases). V was trimmed by 1 base and J by 4 bases, leaving 8 bases between them. There are 14 residues in the CDR3. Per the germline V gene, CDR1 is LGHDT and CDR2 is YNNKEL (reference sequence). The CDR3 reads CASSQVHRGNTIYF. The CDR3 nucleotides read TGTGCCAGCAGCCAAGTCCACAGGGGAAACACCATATATTTT.

The rearrangement links TRBV7-9 to TRBJ1-2, with 8 nucleotides matching TRBD1. This CDR3 is 14 amino acids long. V trimming: 4 bases; J trimming: 4 bases; junction bases outside the gene matches: 5. The germline CDR1 and CDR2 sequences are SEHNR and FQNEAQ (reference sequence). The CDR3 reads CASSSHRGGYGYTF. CDR3 sequence (DNA): TGTGCCAGCAGCTCGCACAGGGGGGGCTATGGCTACACCTTC.

This sequence joins TRBV29-1 and TRBJ2-5, with 10 nucleotides matching TRBD1. The CDR3 is 15 residues long. Germline CDR1 is SQVTM and CDR2 is ANQGSEA. Trimming removed 4 bases from V and 5 bases from J; junction bases left unmatched: 10. The CDR3 protein is CSVGAPGQGRETQYF. Written as DNA, the CDR3 is TGCAGCGTTGGCGCCCCGGGACAGGGGAGGGAGACCCAGTACTTC. Variable domain in full (rest from reference TRBV29-1 and TRBJ2-5): SAVISQKPSRDICQRGTSLTIQCQVDSQVTMMFWYRQQPGQSLTLIATANQGSEATYESGFVIDKFPISRPNLTFSTLTVSNMSPEDSSIYLCSVGAPGQGRETQYFGPGTRLLVL.

On this clone: Compared with germline, one end of the junction differs, possibly owing to a read error. The rearrangement links TRBV20-1 to TRBJ1-1, with TRBD1 matching 9 bases. This CDR3 spans 11 amino acids. Per germline, CDR1 DFQATT and CDR2 SNEGSKA (reference sequence). The CDR3 reads CSAAPQGAGLF. The CDR3 region has the DNA TGCAGTGCGGCACCACAGGGGGCAGGCCTCTTT.

This clone came up a few times. The J gene is TRBJ1-2, the V gene TRBV4-2; 7 bases are a match to TRBD1. After removal of 0 bases from V and 5 bases from J, the junction contained 9 bases not matched to a gene. This CDR3 has 16 residues. CDR1 and CDR2 (germline): LGHNA, YNFKEQ. CDR3 sequence reads: CASSQDHSAGGYGYTF. Here the CDR3 DNA reads TGTGCCAGCAGCCAAGATCACAGTGCAGGGGGTTATGGCTACACCTTC.

The chain employs TRBV2 and TRBJ1-3; 8 nucleotides match TRBD1. The V gene's germline CDR1 is SNHLY and CDR2 FYNNEI. The CDR3 is made up of 17 amino acids. Unmatched junction bases numbered 12, after V lost 4 bases and J lost 4 bases. The CDR3 sequence: CASSGRLDRGAGNTIYF. CDR3 nucleotide sequence: TGTGCCAGCAGTGGAAGGCTTGACAGGGGCGCCGGAAACACCATATATTTT.

To note about this clone: Compared with germline, one end of the junction differs, possibly owing to a read error. The chain combines TRBV5-1 with TRBJ1-1, with 8 bases lining up with TRBD1. The length of the CDR3 is 14 residues. Germline V lookup: CDR1 SGHRS, CDR2 YFSETQ. CDR3 DNA sequence: TGCGCCAGCAGCCAGGGGGCAGGCAACACTGGAGCTTTCTTT. Translating it yields CASSQGAGNTGAFF.

This chain joins TRBV10-3 and TRBJ1-1; D gene ambiguous. The V end lost 4 bases, the J end lost 0 bases, and 9 bases lay between the germline ends. The CDR3 is 14 residues long. Germline V gene lookup returns CDR1 ENHRY and CDR2 SYGVKD. CDR3 protein: CAISAKAMNTEAFF. CDR3 in DNA: TGTGCCATCAGTGCTAAAGCCATGAACACTGAAGCTTTCTTT.

The gene calls are TRBV3-1 (or the pseudogene TRBV3-2) and TRBJ1-5; weak D call: TRBD1 (6 bases). Per the germline V gene, CDR1 is LGHDT and CDR2 is YNNKEL (reference sequence). V lost 0 bases and J 7 bases, leaving 10 bases between the germline ends. The CDR3 length is 14 residues. CDR3 sequence: CASSQEGGGQPQHF. CDR3 coding DNA: TGTGCCAGCAGCCAAGAAGGGGGGGGACAGCCCCAGCATTTT.

V and J are TRBV10-2 and TRBJ1-1; possibly TRBD1 for D (5 bases). Germline CDR1 is WSHSY and CDR2 is SAAADI. The CDR3 consists of 15 residues. V was shortened by 5 bases and J by 0 bases, with 13 bases between the two germline ends. CDR3 residues: CASSLTGAMNTEAFF. As DNA, the CDR3 is TGCGCCAGCAGTTTAACAGGCGCTATGAACACTGAAGCTTTCTTT.

The V gene is TRBV14, the J gene TRBJ1-1; TRBD1 matches at 11 bases. The CDR3 runs 18 residues. Germline V gives CDR1 SGHDN, CDR2 FVKESK. Trimming took 0 bases from V and 5 from J; bases not matched to a gene: 11. The CDR3 DNA is TGTGCCAGCAGCCAAGATTTAAGGACAGGGGGCAGCTGGACTGAAGCTTTCTTT. Its protein product is CASSQDLRTGGSWTEAFF. The entire variable domain, with the rest obtained from reference TRBV14 and TRBJ1-1, is as follows: EAGVTQFPSHSVIEKGQTVTLRCDPISGHDNLYWYRRVMGKEIKFLLHFVKESKQDESGMPNNRFLAERTGGTYSTLKVQPAELEDSGVYFCASSQDLRTGGSWTEAFFGQGTRLTVV.

The rearrangement joins TRBV6-5 to TRBJ1-1, with D unclear. The CDR3 runs 12 residues. From germline, CDR1 is MNHEY and CDR2 SVGAGI. Deletions cut 7 bases from V and 2 bases from J, with 8 bases between. The chain's CDR3 is CASIRSNTEAFF. As DNA, the CDR3 is TGTGCCAGCATCAGAAGTAACACTGAAGCTTTCTTT.

The chain carries TRBV3-1 (or the pseudogene TRBV3-2) and TRBJ1-1; TRBD1 is a possible D gene (5 bases). There are 17 residues in the CDR3. Trimming left V 1 base short and J 0 bases short, with 15 bases between. Per the germline V gene, CDR1 is LGHDT and CDR2 is YNNKEL (reference sequence). CDR3 amino acids: CASSQGQSSLMNTEAFF. Written as DNA, the CDR3 is TGTGCCAGCAGCCAAGGACAGTCGAGTCTAATGAACACTGAAGCTTTCTTT.

A single count supports this clone. The chain combines TRBV14 with TRBJ2-1, with D perhaps matching TRBD1 (6 bases). Trimming took 2 bases from V and 9 from J, leaving 20 bases between them. Germline assignment: CDR1 SGHDN and CDR2 FVKESK. There are 16 residues in the CDR3. In DNA form, the CDR3 reads TGTGCCAGCAGCCAAATAGGACAGATCTTGGGTTTTGAGCAGTTCTTC. It translates to CASSQIGQILGFEQFF.

The table lists this clone with a count of one. CDR3 DNA: TGTGCCAGCAGCCCACGGCGACAGGCGCCCAGACTGGGCACTGAAGCTTTCTTT. Protein sequence: CASSPRRQAPRLGTEAFF. The J gene is TRBJ1-1, the V gene TRBV14; maybe TRBD1 (6 bases). The CDR3 contains 18 residues. CDR1 and CDR2 from the germline V gene are SGHDN and FVKESK. Trimming removed 4 bases at V and 4 bases at J, with 25 bases between.

This CDR3 reads CASNEGSLAYNEQFF. The CDR3 DNA follows: TGTGCCAGCAACGAGGGCTCCCTCGCCTACAATGAGCAGTTCTTC. This chain uses TRBV6-5 with TRBJ2-1; D might be TRBD2 (5 bases). The germline gives CDR1 MNHEY, CDR2 SVGAGI. This CDR3 is 15 amino acids long. V lost 7 bases and J 2 bases, leaving 15 bases between the germline ends.

The chain employs TRBV18 and TRBJ2-7; D is perhaps TRBD2 (5 bases). Trimming cost V 4 bases and J 5 bases, with 15 bases left between them. The CDR3 sequence is 14 residues long. CDR1 KGHSH and CDR2 LQKENI come from the germline V gene. CDR3 nucleotides: TGTGCCAGCTCACGAAGCAAGGACGGGGACGAGCAGTACGTC. Encoded protein: CASSRSKDGDEQYV.